The clone carrying this T cell receptor (beta chain) was observed at least ten times. Each CDR3 protein is one row after TCRdb ran MiXCR on the RT-PCR reads. The data contain 500,000 to 700,000 distinct CDR3 sequences, roughly 23% of them singletons. This sample stems from a study of response to subunit inactivated influenza vaccine. Germline V gives CDR1 MDHEN, CDR2 SYDVKM. Trimming cost V 3 bases and J 0 bases, with 9 bases left between them. The CDR3 sequence is 14 residues long. The same data also went into a second study, on T cells expressing NK-cell markers. That work states: cDNA encoding TCR beta was synthesized via 5'RACE template switching incorporating UMIs. In the group of eight sequenced donors, seven were HCMV-seropositive and one was seronegative. One observes that, in several donors, these clonotypes were also the leading ones within the CD3+CD56-NKG2C+ fraction.

The sequencing used CD4+ T cells sorted from PBMCs, collected roughly 12 days after vaccination. The gene calls are TRBV28 and TRBJ2-7, with TRBD1 as a possible D gene (5 bases). The TCR comes from a man over 45 who received an inactivated influenza vaccine. The chain's CDR3 is CASSFQGYSYEQYF. The CDR3 coding sequence is TGTGCCAGCAGTTTTCAGGGATACTCCTACGAGCAGTACTTC.